A selection of T cell receptor beta chains follows, all from one sample in a study of PD-1 blockade in classical Hodgkin lymphoma. Produced via immunoSEQ multiplex PCR; TCRdb's table is partial and in-frame only. Of roughly 96,000 clones in the sample, about 92% were seen once. The sequences come from peripheral blood mononuclear cells (PBMCs), collected before the fourth cycle of nivolumab. The receptors shown here come from a human donor with classical Hodgkin lymphoma. CDR3s include the opening cysteine and the closing phenylalanine or tryptophan. The order of the fields is D gene, V gene, CDR3 protein. The D gene is left open where the match is weak.

TRBD1,TRBV18,CASSPGQGYGYTF
.,TRBV21-1,CASSKRPWSEQFF
.,TRBV4-1,CASSQGLSNRNQETQYF
.,TRBV14,CASSPGGQYTDTQYF
TRBD2,TRBV5-1,CATREGLAGLSTDTQYF
.,TRBV7-6,CASSLGAGGGQPQHF
TRBD1,TRBV28,CASSPGQGDQPQHF
TRBD2,TRBV27,CASSLFSGEPPETQYF
.,TRBV5-4,CASSPVGGTQYF
.,TRBV27,CASSLSTLVAYNEQFF
.,TRBV28,CASRPQGNQPQHF
.,TRBV6-1,CASRGGQPYYEQYF
.,TRBV9,CASSVDYSNQPQHF
.,TRBV9,CASNREYTDTQYF
.,TRBV4-1,CASSQDPRQNLQPQHF
.,TRBV27,CATRLGGPSLYEQYF
.,TRBV6-5,CASSYVSGNTIYF
TRBD1,TRBV2,CASQSGDRGDEQFF
TRBD2,TRBV11-2,CASSLSYPTTSGIGGELFF
TRBD2,TRBV9,CASSVESGSSYEQYF
.,TRBV6-5,CASSYGSGYEQYF
TRBD1,TRBV14,CASSPIQIDRGNQPQHF
TRBD2,TRBV27,CASSSSGFYEQYF
.,TRBV19,CASSLGRAGYEQYF
.,TRBV19,CASSKSWGVGEPQHF
.,TRBV18,CASSPLTSVATRAKNIQYF
.,TRBV7-2,CASSPQWGYNEQFF